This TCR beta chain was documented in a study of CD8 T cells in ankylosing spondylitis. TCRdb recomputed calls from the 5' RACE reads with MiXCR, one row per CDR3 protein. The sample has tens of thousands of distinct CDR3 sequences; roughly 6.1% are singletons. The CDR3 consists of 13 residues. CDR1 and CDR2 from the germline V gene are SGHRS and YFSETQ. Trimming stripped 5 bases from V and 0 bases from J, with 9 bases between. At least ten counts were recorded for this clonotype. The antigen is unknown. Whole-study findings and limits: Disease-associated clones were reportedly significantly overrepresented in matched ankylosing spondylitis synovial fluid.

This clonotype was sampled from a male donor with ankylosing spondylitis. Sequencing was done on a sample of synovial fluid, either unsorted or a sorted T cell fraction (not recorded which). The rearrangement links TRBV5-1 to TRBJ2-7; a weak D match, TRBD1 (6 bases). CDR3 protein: CASRGQSSYEQYF. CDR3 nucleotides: TGCGCCAGCAGAGGACAGAGCTCCTACGAGCAGTACTTC.